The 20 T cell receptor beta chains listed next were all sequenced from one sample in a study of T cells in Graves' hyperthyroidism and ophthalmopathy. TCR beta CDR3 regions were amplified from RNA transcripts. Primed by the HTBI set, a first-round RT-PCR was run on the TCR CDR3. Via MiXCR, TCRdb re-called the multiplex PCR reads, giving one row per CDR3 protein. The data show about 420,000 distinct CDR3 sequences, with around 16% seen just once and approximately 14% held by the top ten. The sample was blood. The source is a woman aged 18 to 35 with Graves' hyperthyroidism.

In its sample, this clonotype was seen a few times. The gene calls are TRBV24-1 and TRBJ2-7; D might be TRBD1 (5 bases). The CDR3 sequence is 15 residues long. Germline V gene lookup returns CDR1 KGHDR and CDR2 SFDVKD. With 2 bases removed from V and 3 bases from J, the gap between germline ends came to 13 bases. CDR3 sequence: CATSDSHGQGYEQYF. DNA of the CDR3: TGTGCCACCAGTGATTCCCATGGGCAGGGCTACGAGCAGTACTTC.

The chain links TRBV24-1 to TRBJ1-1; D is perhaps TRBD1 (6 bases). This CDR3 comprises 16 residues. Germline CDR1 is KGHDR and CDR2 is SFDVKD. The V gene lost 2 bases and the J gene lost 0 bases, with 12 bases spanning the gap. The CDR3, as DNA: TGTGCCACCAGTGATTCCGGGGGCGGGATGAACACTGAAGCTTTCTTT. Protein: CATSDSGGGMNTEAFF.

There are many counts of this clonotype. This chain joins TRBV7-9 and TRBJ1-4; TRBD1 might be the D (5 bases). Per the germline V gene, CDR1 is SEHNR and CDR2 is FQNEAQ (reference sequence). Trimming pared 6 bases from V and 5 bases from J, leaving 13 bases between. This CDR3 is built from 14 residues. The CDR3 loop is CASREGTANEKLFF. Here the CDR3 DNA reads TGTGCCAGCAGAGAGGGGACGGCCAATGAAAAACTGTTTTTT.

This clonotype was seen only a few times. The CDR3 loop reads CAGKQGSGEQFF. The CDR3 DNA reads TGTGCCGGGAAGCAGGGATCCGGTGAGCAGTTCTTC. This chain connects TRBV12-3 or TRBV12-4 to TRBJ2-1; tentatively, D is TRBD1 (5 bases). The CDR3 is 12 residues long. Trimming left V 11 bases short and J 9 bases short, with 17 bases between.

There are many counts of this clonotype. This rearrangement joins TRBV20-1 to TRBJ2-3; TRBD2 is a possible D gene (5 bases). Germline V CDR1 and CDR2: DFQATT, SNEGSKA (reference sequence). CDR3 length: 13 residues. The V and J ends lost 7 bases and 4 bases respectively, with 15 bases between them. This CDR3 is CSGVAGGPDTQYF. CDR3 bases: TGCAGTGGTGTGGCAGGAGGACCAGATACGCAGTATTTT.

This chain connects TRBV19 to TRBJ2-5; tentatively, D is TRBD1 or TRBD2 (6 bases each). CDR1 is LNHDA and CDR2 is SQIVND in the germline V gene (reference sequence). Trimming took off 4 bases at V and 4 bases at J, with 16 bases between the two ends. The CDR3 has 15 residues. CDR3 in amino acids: CASSTEGGGRETQYF. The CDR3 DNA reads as TGTGCCAGTAGTACAGAAGGAGGGGGGCGAGAGACCCAGTACTTC.

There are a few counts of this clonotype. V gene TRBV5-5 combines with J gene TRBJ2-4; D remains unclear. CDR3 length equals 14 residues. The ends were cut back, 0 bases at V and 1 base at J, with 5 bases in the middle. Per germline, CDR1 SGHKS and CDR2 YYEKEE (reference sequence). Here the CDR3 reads CASSLVGAKNIQYF. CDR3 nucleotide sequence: TGTGCCAGCAGCTTGGTGGGGGCCAAAAACATTCAGTACTTC.

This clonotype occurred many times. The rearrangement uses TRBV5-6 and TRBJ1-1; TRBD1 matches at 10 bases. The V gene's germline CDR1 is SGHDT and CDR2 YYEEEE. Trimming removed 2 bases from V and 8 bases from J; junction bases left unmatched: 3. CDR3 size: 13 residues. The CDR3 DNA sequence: TGTGCCAGCAGCTTTGGGACAGGGGAAGAAGCTTTCTTT. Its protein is CASSFGTGEEAFF.

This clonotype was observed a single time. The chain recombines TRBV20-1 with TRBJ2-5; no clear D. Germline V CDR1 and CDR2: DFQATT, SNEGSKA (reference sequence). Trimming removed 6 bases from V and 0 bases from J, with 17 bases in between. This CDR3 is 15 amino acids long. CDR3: CSASQKWNYQETQYF. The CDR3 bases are TGCAGTGCCAGCCAGAAGTGGAACTACCAAGAGACCCAGTACTTC.

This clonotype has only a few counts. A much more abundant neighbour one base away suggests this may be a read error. The CDR3: CTSSQDRRDRSYEQYF. In DNA, the CDR3 is TGTACCAGCAGCCAAGATCGGAGGGACCGCTCCTACGAGCAGTACTTC. The rearrangement joins TRBV3-1 to TRBJ2-7, with D perhaps matching TRBD2 (6 bases). The CDR3 is 16 amino acids. Germline-derived CDR1 and CDR2 are LGHDT and YNNKEL (reference sequence).

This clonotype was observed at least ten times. CDR3 in amino acids: CASKGARMNEQFF. In DNA, the CDR3 is TGTGCCAGCAAGGGGGCTAGAATGAATGAGCAGTTCTTC. This sequence joins TRBV2 and TRBJ2-1, with 7 bases that match TRBD1. The V gene's germline CDR1 is SNHLY and CDR2 FYNNEI. J lost 7 bases, V lost 7 bases, and 7 bases had no gene match. The CDR3 covers 13 residues. The complete variable domain, with remaining parts taken from reference TRBV2 and TRBJ2-1, reads EPEVTQTPSHQVTQMGQEVILRCVPISNHLYFYWYRQILGQKVEFLVSFYNNEISEKSEIFDDQFSVERPDGSNFTLKIRSTKLEDSAMYFCASKGARMNEQFFGPGTRLTVL.

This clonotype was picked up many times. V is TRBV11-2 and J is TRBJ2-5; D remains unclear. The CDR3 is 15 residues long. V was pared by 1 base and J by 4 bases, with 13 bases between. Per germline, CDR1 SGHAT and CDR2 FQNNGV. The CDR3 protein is CASSLGRKRLETQYF. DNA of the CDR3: TGTGCCAGCAGCTTAGGTCGAAAACGATTAGAGACCCAGTACTTC. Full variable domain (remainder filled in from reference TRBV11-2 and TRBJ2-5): EAGVAQSPRYKIIEKRQSVAFWCNPISGHATLYWYQQILGQGPKLLIQFQNNGVVDDSQLPKDRFSAERLKGVDSTLKIQPAKLEDSAVYLCASSLGRKRLETQYFGPGTRLLVL.

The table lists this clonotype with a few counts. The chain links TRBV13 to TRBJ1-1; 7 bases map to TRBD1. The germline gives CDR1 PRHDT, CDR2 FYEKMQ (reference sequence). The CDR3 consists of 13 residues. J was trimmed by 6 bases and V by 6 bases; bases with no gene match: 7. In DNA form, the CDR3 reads TGTGCCAGCAGTTATACAGGGGACGCTGAAGCTTTCTTT. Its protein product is CASSYTGDAEAFF.

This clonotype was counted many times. The CDR3 is CASSSQRLGRYGYTF. The CDR3 DNA reads as TGCGCCAGCAGCTCACAAAGGTTAGGGCGGTATGGCTACACCTTC. The rearrangement uses TRBV5-1 and TRBJ1-2; D is unclear. The CDR3 is made up of 15 amino acids. Germline V gene sequence: CDR1 SGHRS, CDR2 YFSETQ. The germline V and J ends were trimmed by 3 bases and 5 bases, with 17 bases remaining between them.

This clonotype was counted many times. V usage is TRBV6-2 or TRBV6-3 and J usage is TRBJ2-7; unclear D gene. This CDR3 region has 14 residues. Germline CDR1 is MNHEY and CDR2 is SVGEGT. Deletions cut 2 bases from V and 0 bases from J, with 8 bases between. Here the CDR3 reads CASSYGHRSYEQYF. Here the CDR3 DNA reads TGTGCCAGCAGTTACGGGCACCGCTCCTACGAGCAGTACTTC.

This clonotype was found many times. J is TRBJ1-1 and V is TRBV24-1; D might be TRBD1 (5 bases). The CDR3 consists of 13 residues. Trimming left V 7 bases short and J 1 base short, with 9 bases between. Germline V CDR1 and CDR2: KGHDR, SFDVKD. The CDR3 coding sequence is TGTGCCACCAGCATGGGGGGGAACACTGAAGCTTTCTTT. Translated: CATSMGGNTEAFF.

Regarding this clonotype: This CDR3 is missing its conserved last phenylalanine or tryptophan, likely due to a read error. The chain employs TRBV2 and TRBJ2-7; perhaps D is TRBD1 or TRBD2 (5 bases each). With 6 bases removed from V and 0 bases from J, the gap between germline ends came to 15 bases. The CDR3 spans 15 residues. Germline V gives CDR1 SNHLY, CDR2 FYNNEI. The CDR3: CASSDSEGISYEQYC. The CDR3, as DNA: TGTGCCAGCAGCGACAGCGAGGGGATCTCCTACGAGCAGTACTGC.

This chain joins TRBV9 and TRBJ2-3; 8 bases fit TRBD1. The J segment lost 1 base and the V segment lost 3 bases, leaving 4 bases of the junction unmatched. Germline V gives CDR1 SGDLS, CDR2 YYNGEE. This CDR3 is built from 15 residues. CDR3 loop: CASSETGDRTDTQYF. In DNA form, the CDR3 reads TGTGCCAGCAGCGAGACAGGGGACCGCACAGATACGCAGTATTTT.

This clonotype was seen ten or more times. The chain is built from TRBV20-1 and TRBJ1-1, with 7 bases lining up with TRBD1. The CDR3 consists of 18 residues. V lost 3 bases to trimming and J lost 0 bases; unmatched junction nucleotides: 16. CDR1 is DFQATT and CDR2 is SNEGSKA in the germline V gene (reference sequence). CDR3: CSARPYRQGLIMNTEAFF. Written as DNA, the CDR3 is TGCAGTGCTAGGCCATATCGACAGGGACTAATTATGAACACTGAAGCTTTCTTT.

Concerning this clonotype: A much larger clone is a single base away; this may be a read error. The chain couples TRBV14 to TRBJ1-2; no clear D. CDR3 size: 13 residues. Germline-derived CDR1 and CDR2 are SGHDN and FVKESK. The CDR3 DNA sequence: TGTGCCAGCAACCAAGAGGTGGGGTATGGCTACACCTTC. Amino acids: CASNQEVGYGYTF.